The table lists the clone carrying this T cell receptor (beta chain) with many counts. The antigen is undetermined. The data were taken from a study of human T cells and chemical hapten exposure. The study's findings and limits: Against controls, expanded TCRs gave rise to significantly more large CDR3 similarity clusters.

Trimming took 5 bases from V and 4 from J, leaving 14 bases between them. CDR3 length: 14 amino acids. Germline V CDR1 and CDR2: SGHVS, FQNEAQ. Time point meaning: patch test 3, about 24 weeks after DPC sensitization. Specified treatment: therapeutic diphenylcyclopropenone sensitization with weekly scalp DPC. During construction of the library, unique molecular identifiers were attached to individual cDNA molecules for quantitative, reproducible TCR counting. TCRdb passed the RACE reads through MiXCR, listing each CDR3 protein once. The sample consists of about 84,000 distinct CDR3 sequences, 10% to 11% of them appearing once.

This clonotype was sampled from a woman aged 50 to 65 with alopecia areata. Some clones in this sample may be carry-over from other donors' samples. Sequenced material: whole blood, taken in connection with sensitization to the hapten diphenylcyclopropenone (DPC). The chain joins TRBV7-8 to TRBJ1-1; D is possibly TRBD1 (5 bases). The CDR3: CASSNHRDLTEAFF. CDR3 bases: TGTGCCAGCAGCAATCACCGGGACCTCACTGAAGCTTTCTTT.